This T cell receptor (beta chain) was found in a study of spatial heterogeneity in lung cancer. This CDR3 has 15 residues. Germline CDR1 is SGHTA and CDR2 is FQGTGA. V gave up 0 bases and J gave up 6 bases, with 11 bases separating them. TCRdb reanalysed the 5' RACE reads using MiXCR and keeps one entry per CDR3 protein. Of several thousand distinct CDR3 sequences listed, 14% are singletons. The sample's time point: sample taken at primary tumor resection. Findings and caveats of the study: Counts of expanded intratumoral alpha and beta TCRs tracked tumor mutation counts. Of the expanded TCRs, ubiquitous and regional counts tracked the counts of ubiquitous and regional nonsynonymous mutations, respectively.

By sample fraction, this clonotype is medium-sized. What it binds is unknown. The chain couples TRBV7-3 to TRBJ2-2; D possibly uses TRBD1 or TRBD2 (5 bases each). Sequenced here: lung tumor tissue, sampled at surgery. The sequence came from a female donor with early-stage non-small cell lung cancer. The CDR3 DNA reads TGTGCCAGCAGCTTAACTCCCGGGACCCCCGGGGAGCTGTTTTTT. Protein sequence: CASSLTPGTPGELFF. The variable domain in full, completed from reference TRBV7-3 and TRBJ2-2, reads GAGVSQTPSNKVTEKGKYVELRCDPISGHTALYWYRQSLGQGPEFLIYFQGTGAADDSGLPNDRFFAVRPEGSVSTLKIQRTERGDSAVYLCASSLTPGTPGELFFGEGSRLTVL.